This T cell receptor beta chain was found in a study of blood T cell repertoires in COVID-19. In the study overall: The analysed material was cDNA or gDNA that came from T cells, B-cell-depleted T cells, or PBMCs.

All enrollees were about 18 to 89 years old and from under 25 US areas. Clinical histories supplied by participants themselves formed the basis of cohort assignment. Some clones are missing from TCRdb's copy, which holds only in-frame ones; the method was immunoSEQ multiplex PCR. The profile shows more than 100,000 clones, around 80% of them singletons. The TCR was taken from a man in his forties with acute COVID-19. Sample: PBMCs or T cells enriched from blood (not recorded which).

The DNA for the CDR3 is TGTGCCAGTAGTATGGACAGGGAGAGAAGATACGAGCAGTACTTC. Its protein product is CASSMDRERRYEQYF. The rearrangement joins TRBV19 to TRBJ2-7; 8 bases align to TRBD1. Germline values: CDR1 LNHDA, CDR2 SQIVND (reference sequence). Unmatched junction bases numbered 8, after V lost 3 bases and J lost 4 bases. This CDR3 spans 15 amino acids.